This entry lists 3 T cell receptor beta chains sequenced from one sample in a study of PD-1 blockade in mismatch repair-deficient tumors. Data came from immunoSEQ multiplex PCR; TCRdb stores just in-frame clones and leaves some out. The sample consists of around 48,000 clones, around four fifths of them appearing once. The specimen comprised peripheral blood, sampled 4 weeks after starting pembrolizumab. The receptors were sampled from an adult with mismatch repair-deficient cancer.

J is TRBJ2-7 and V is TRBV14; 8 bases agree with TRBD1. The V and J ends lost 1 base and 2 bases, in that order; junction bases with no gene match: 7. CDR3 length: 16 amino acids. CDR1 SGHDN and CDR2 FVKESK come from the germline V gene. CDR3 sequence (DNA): TGTGCCAGCAGCCAAGCCTCGGGACAGGTCCCCTACGAGCAGTACTTC. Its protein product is CASSQASGQVPYEQYF.

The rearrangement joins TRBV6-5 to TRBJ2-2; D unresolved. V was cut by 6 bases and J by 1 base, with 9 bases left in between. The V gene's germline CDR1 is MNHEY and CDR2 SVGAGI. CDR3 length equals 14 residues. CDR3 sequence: CASRGSGNTGELFF. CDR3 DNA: TGTGCCAGCAGGGGGTCGGGGAACACCGGGGAGCTGTTTTTT.

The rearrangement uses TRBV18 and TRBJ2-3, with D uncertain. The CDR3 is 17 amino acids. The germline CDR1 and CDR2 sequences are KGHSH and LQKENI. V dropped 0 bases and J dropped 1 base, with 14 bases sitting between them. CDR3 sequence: CASSPPVAERGTDTQYF. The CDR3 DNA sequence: TGTGCCAGCTCACCACCGGTAGCCGAACGCGGCACAGATACGCAGTATTTT. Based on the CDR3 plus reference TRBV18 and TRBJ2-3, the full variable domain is NAGVMQNPRHLVRRRGQEARLRCSPMKGHSHVYWYRQLPEEGLKFMVYLQKENIIDESGMPKERFSAEFPKEGPSILRIQQVVRGDSAAYFCASSPPVAERGTDTQYFGPGTRLTVL.